These 27 T cell receptor beta chains share one sample of origin, sequenced in a study of blood T cell repertoires in COVID-19. The assay was immunoSEQ multiplex PCR, and TCRdb's table has in-frame clones only and misses some. The table shows about 200,000 clones, with around 83% occurring only once. Sequenced material: PBMCs or T cells enriched from blood (not recorded which). The source of these receptors is a woman aged 25 to 45 who had been exposed to COVID-19.

This clone was seen a few times. V is TRBV19 and J is TRBJ1-1, with D possibly being TRBD1 (5 bases). The CDR3 runs 11 residues. Germline V gives CDR1 LNHDA, CDR2 SQIVND (reference sequence). Trimming stripped 6 bases from V and 11 bases from J, with 13 bases between. CDR3 protein: CASRQGAVAFF. CDR3 in DNA: TGTGCCAGTAGGCAGGGCGCGGTGGCTTTCTTT.

About this clone: Other DNA sequences from this sample encode an identical CDR3 as well. The chain recombines TRBV7-9 with TRBJ1-1; D not resolved. CDR3 size: 12 residues. Trimming cost V 2 bases and J 4 bases, with 5 bases left between them. Germline assignment: CDR1 SEHNR and CDR2 FQNEAQ (reference sequence). CDR3 protein: CASSLSRTEAFF. DNA of the CDR3: TGTGCCAGCAGCTTATCTCGCACTGAAGCTTTCTTT.

This clone was observed a single time. V gene TRBV4-3 combines with J gene TRBJ2-2, with a weak D call TRBD1 (7 bases). Germline loops: CDR1 LGHNA, CDR2 YSLEER. Trimming left V 3 bases short and J 5 bases short, with 10 bases between. This CDR3 has 14 residues. CDR3 residues: CASSQEGQTGELFF. Here the CDR3 DNA reads TGCGCCAGCAGCCAGGAGGGACAGACCGGGGAGCTGTTTTTT.

V gene TRBV19 combines with J gene TRBJ2-7, with 7 bases fitting TRBD1. Trimming at V came to 5 bases and at J to 6 bases, leaving 10 bases not matched to a gene. This CDR3 is 14 amino acids long. Germline V CDR1 and CDR2: LNHDA, SQIVND (reference sequence). CDR3 in amino acids: CASSPGQIVFEQYF. The CDR3 nucleotides read TGTGCCAGTAGTCCGGGACAGATAGTCTTCGAGCAGTACTTC.

The J gene is TRBJ2-1, the V gene TRBV6-5, with TRBD2 identical over 13 bases. The trim removed 4 bases at V and 9 bases at J, leaving 9 bases unmatched. In germline, CDR1 is MNHEY, CDR2 SVGAGI. The CDR3 extends over 16 amino acids. CDR3 nucleotides: TGTGCCAGCAGTTCAGGACTAGCGGGGGCCTCCAGTGAGCAGTTCTTC. Amino acid sequence: CASSSGLAGASSEQFF.

The V call is TRBV9, the J call TRBJ2-3; D remains unclear. With 0 bases removed from V and 3 bases from J, the gap between germline ends came to 14 bases. Germline CDR1 and CDR2: SGDLS and YYNGEE. CDR3 length: 16 residues. CDR3 amino acids: CASSVERTPGTDTQYF. DNA for the CDR3: TGTGCCAGCAGCGTAGAGCGAACCCCGGGTACAGATACGCAGTATTTT.

The chain employs TRBV6-2 or TRBV6-3 and TRBJ1-5; TRBD1 matches at 10 bases. CDR1 MNHEY and CDR2 SVGEGT come from the germline V gene. After removal of 5 bases from V and 7 bases from J, the junction contained 11 bases not matched to a gene. This CDR3 region has 16 residues. DNA for the CDR3: TGTGCCAGCAGTCCGCTGGGACAGGGGAAAGGACAGCCCCAGCATTTT. Translating it yields CASSPLGQGKGQPQHF.

This clone occurred a few times. The CDR3 region has the DNA TGCGCCTCGTATAATCAGCCCCAGCATTTT. Its translation: CASYNQPQHF. The gene calls are TRBV5-1 and TRBJ1-5; no definite D call. This CDR3 region has 10 residues. V was trimmed by 10 bases and J by 4 bases, leaving 6 bases between them. The germline V gene has CDR1 SGHRS and CDR2 YFSETQ.

About this clone: The junction differs from germline at one of its ends, possibly a read error. This chain connects TRBV11-2 to TRBJ2-1; unclear D gene. CDR1 and CDR2 (germline): SGHAT, FQNNGV. This CDR3 has 12 residues. CDR3 in DNA: TGTGCCAGCAGTTTAGCAGGAAATGAGCAGTTCTTC. Its translation is CASSLAGNEQFF.

The V and J genes are TRBV29-1 and TRBJ2-7, with D maybe TRBD2 (6 bases). Looked up from germline, CDR1 is SQVTM and CDR2 is ANQGSEA. V was cut by 3 bases and J by 0 bases, with 15 bases left in between. The CDR3 totals 15 residues. The CDR3 here is CSVEFSGDASYEQYF. CDR3 DNA: TGCAGCGTTGAGTTTAGCGGAGACGCCTCCTACGAGCAGTACTTC.

The chain has TRBV6-1 and TRBJ2-7, with D perhaps matching TRBD1 (6 bases). Germline V gene lookup returns CDR1 MNHNS and CDR2 SASEGT. V was pared by 3 bases and J by 0 bases, with 12 bases between. CDR3 size: 15 residues. This CDR3 is CASSEQRGYSYEQYF. CDR3 in DNA: TGTGCCAGCAGTGAGCAAAGGGGGTACTCCTACGAGCAGTACTTC.

This clone was found a few times. The rearrangement uses TRBV10-1 and TRBJ1-1, with D perhaps matching TRBD1 (5 bases). V lost 3 bases to trimming and J lost 6 bases, with 11 bases between them. Germline loops: CDR1 WNHNN, CDR2 SYGVQD (reference sequence). The CDR3 totals 13 residues. Written as DNA, the CDR3 is TGCGCCAGCAGTGAAGGTGGAGGGGCTGAAGCTTTCTTT. Amino acids: CASSEGGGAEAFF.

This clone was picked up a small number of times. This rearrangement joins TRBV20-1 to TRBJ1-5; D unclear. V lost 3 bases to trimming and J lost 2 bases, with 14 bases between them. This CDR3 is built from 15 residues. Germline-derived CDR1 and CDR2 are DFQATT and SNEGSKA (reference sequence). The CDR3 DNA sequence: TGCAGTGCTAGTAACAGCGGGTCGCGCAATCAGCCCCAGCATTTT. This translates into CSASNSGSRNQPQHF.

The rearrangement links TRBV4-3 to TRBJ2-1, with 13 bases matching TRBD2. Germline assignment: CDR1 LGHNA and CDR2 YSLEER. V lost 4 bases and J lost 4; bases outside the gene matches: 4. The CDR3 has 16 amino acids. CDR3 protein: CASSPLGLAGYNEQFF. In DNA form, the CDR3 reads TGCGCCAGCAGCCCCTTGGGACTAGCGGGGTACAATGAGCAGTTCTTC.

The chain carries TRBV6-6 and TRBJ2-7; maybe TRBD2 (5 bases). CDR1 MNHNY and CDR2 SVGAGI come from the germline V gene (reference sequence). Trimming took 5 bases from V and 4 from J, leaving 9 bases between them. CDR3 length: 12 residues. The CDR3 sequence is CASSPTGYEQYF. The CDR3, as DNA: TGTGCCAGCAGTCCCACGGGGTACGAGCAGTACTTC.

This chain joins TRBV7-8 and TRBJ2-7; tentatively, D is TRBD2 (6 bases). Germline V lookup: CDR1 SGHVS, CDR2 FQNEAQ. This CDR3 has 15 amino acids. The V end lost 2 bases, the J end lost 0 bases, and 11 bases lay between the germline ends. The CDR3 loop reads CASSLLAIGSYEQYF. The DNA for the CDR3 is TGTGCCAGCAGCTTACTAGCGATCGGCTCCTACGAGCAGTACTTC.

This clone was observed a single time. The rearrangement links TRBV9 to TRBJ1-1, with unresolved D. This CDR3 comprises 14 residues. CDR1 SGDLS and CDR2 YYNGEE come from the germline V gene. The V and J ends lost 2 bases and 1 base respectively, with 9 bases between them. CDR3 residues: CASSVEGGNTEAFF. The DNA for the CDR3 is TGTGCCAGCAGCGTTGAGGGAGGGAACACTGAAGCTTTCTTT.

This chain joins TRBV30 and TRBJ1-4; D unresolved. The germline V and J ends were trimmed by 7 bases and 5 bases, with 17 bases remaining between them. This CDR3 spans 14 amino acids. The V gene's germline CDR1 is GTSNPN and CDR2 SVGIG (reference sequence). The CDR3 is CAYGRYSTNEKLFF. The CDR3 region has the DNA TGTGCCTACGGAAGGTACAGTACCAATGAAAAACTGTTTTTT.

This sequence joins TRBV6-5 and TRBJ2-3, with 9 positions matching TRBD2. V shed 2 bases and J 8 bases; nucleotides not matched to a gene: 11. The CDR3 is made up of 16 amino acids. Germline assignment: CDR1 MNHEY and CDR2 SVGAGI. CDR3 region: CASSYMSGGRPGTQYF. The CDR3 bases are TGTGCCAGCAGTTACATGAGCGGGGGGCGTCCGGGTACGCAGTATTTT.

This chain uses TRBV2 with TRBJ2-3, with 9 bases matching TRBD1. Germline lookup yields CDR1 SNHLY and CDR2 FYNNEI. The V segment lost 7 bases and the J segment 4 bases; nucleotides outside the gene matches: 6. The CDR3 is made up of 14 amino acids. The CDR3: CASILGQGSDTQYF. CDR3 DNA sequence: TGTGCCAGCATCTTGGGACAGGGTTCAGATACGCAGTATTTT.

The chain carries TRBV9 and TRBJ1-5, with 8 positions matching TRBD1. V gave up 4 bases and J gave up 5 bases; unmatched junction bases: 14. Germline V gene data show CDR1 as SGDLS and CDR2 as YYNGEE. CDR3 length equals 17 residues. The CDR3, as DNA: TGTGCCAGCAGCCCTCGGACAGGGTGGAACTTTGATCAGCCCCAGCATTTT. Amino acid sequence: CASSPRTGWNFDQPQHF.

The gene calls are TRBV18 and TRBJ1-5, with 9 bases identical to TRBD1. The CDR3 totals 14 residues. The germline CDR1 and CDR2 sequences are KGHSH and LQKENI. The V segment lost 4 bases and the J segment 7 bases; nucleotides outside the gene matches: 5. The CDR3 sequence: CASSRTGGQQPQHF. Written as DNA, the CDR3 is TGTGCCAGCTCACGAACAGGGGGCCAGCAGCCCCAGCATTTT. The full variable domain, its missing parts supplied by reference TRBV18 and TRBJ1-5, is NAGVMQNPRHLVRRRGQEARLRCSPMKGHSHVYWYRQLPEEGLKFMVYLQKENIIDESGMPKERFSAEFPKEGPSILRIQQVVRGDSAAYFCASSRTGGQQPQHFGDGTRLSIL.

The chain couples TRBV9 to TRBJ1-1; 7 bases are a match to TRBD1. CDR1 is SGDLS, CDR2 YYNGEE, per germline. CDR3 size: 14 residues. Trimming cost V 7 bases and J 1 base; bases outside gene matches: 7. The CDR3 region has the DNA TGTGCCAGCGATACAGGGGCCGGGAACACTGAAGCTTTCTTT. Protein product: CASDTGAGNTEAFF.

This clone has just one count. V and J are TRBV3-1 (or the pseudogene TRBV3-2) and TRBJ1-2; no firm D call. CDR1 LGHDT and CDR2 YNNKEL come from the germline V gene (reference sequence). This CDR3 region has 14 residues. Trimming left V 1 base short and J 4 bases short, with 10 bases between. The CDR3 loop reads CASSQGGSFYGYTF. Here the CDR3 DNA reads TGTGCCAGCAGCCAAGGCGGCAGTTTCTATGGCTACACCTTC.

V and J are TRBV3-1 (or the pseudogene TRBV3-2) and TRBJ2-2, with D maybe TRBD1 (6 bases). Trimming took 6 bases from V and 4 from J, leaving 21 bases between them. The length of the CDR3 is 17 residues. Germline values: CDR1 LGHDT, CDR2 YNNKEL (reference sequence). Written as DNA, the CDR3 is TGTGCCAGCAGGCGTCTCTTCACAGGGTTGGGCACCGGGGAGCTGTTTTTT. This encodes CASRRLFTGLGTGELFF.

J is TRBJ2-1 and V is TRBV9, with a possible D match to TRBD2 (5 bases). Germline-derived CDR1 and CDR2 are SGDLS and YYNGEE. The CDR3 extends over 16 amino acids. The V and J ends lost 2 bases and 0 bases respectively, with 12 bases between them. The DNA for the CDR3 is TGTGCCAGCAGCGTTAGAACTAGTAGCTCCTACAATGAGCAGTTCTTC. It is translated as CASSVRTSSSYNEQFF.

This chain joins TRBV27 and TRBJ2-5; 11 bases agree with TRBD1. The ends lost 6 bases at V and 5 bases at J; junction bases unmatched: 8. The germline gives CDR1 MNHEY, CDR2 SMNVEV (reference sequence). The CDR3 sequence is 15 residues long. CDR3: CASSTLGTGGETQYF. The DNA for the CDR3 is TGTGCCAGCAGCACCCTGGGGACAGGGGGGGAGACCCAGTACTTC.